These 20 T cell receptor beta chains were sequenced from one sample in a study of CD8 T cells in Susac syndrome. It was with random hexamers that roughly 0.45 to 1 ug RNA was reverse transcribed. In TCRdb, the immunoSEQ multiplex PCR reads were re-called with MiXCR into one record per CDR3 protein. The sample lists about 210,000 distinct CDR3 sequences; approximately 95% were seen once. The sequenced sample consisted of CD4+ T cells from PBMCs. Every receptor here comes from a human donor with multiple sclerosis.

This clonotype was recorded only once. V usage is TRBV18 and J usage is TRBJ1-4; D perhaps matches TRBD1 (6 bases). This CDR3 region has 16 residues. V lost 6 bases and J lost 3, with 17 bases in between. CDR1 is KGHSH, CDR2 LQKENI, per germline. CDR3 region: CASSTLQGKSNEKLFF. CDR3 sequence (DNA): TGTGCCAGCTCGACACTACAGGGCAAGTCTAATGAAAAACTGTTTTTT.

This clonotype has just a few counts. The rearrangement joins TRBV12-3 or TRBV12-4 to TRBJ2-1; D is perhaps TRBD1 or TRBD2 (5 bases each). Trimming shortened V by 2 bases and J by 0 bases, and 8 bases separated the two germline ends. This CDR3 spans 15 amino acids. The CDR3 loop is CASSLSGGSYNEQFF. The CDR3 DNA sequence: TGTGCCAGCAGTTTATCTGGGGGCTCCTACAATGAGCAGTTCTTC.

CDR3 nucleotides: TGTGCCAGCAGCCCTCAGATGACAGACACTGAAGCTTTCTTT. This sequence encodes CASSPQMTDTEAFF. The V and J genes are TRBV7-9 and TRBJ1-1; perhaps TRBD1 as D (5 bases). The CDR3 runs 14 residues. The germline V gene encodes CDR1 SEHNR and CDR2 FQNEAQ (reference sequence). The germline V and J ends were trimmed by 5 bases and 3 bases, with 13 bases remaining between them.

The CDR3 bases are TGTGCCAGCAGCGTAACCGGGGGGCTGGGGCAGCCCCAGCATTTT. This encodes CASSVTGGLGQPQHF. The chain combines TRBV9 with TRBJ1-5, with D tentatively TRBD1 (6 bases). CDR3 size: 15 residues. The germline V gene has CDR1 SGDLS and CDR2 YYNGEE. V lost 1 base to trimming and J lost 7 bases, with 15 bases between them. Using reference TRBV9 and TRBJ1-5 for the parts outside the CDR3, the full variable domain is DSGVTQTPKHLITATGQRVTLRCSPRSGDLSVYWYQQSLDQGLQFLIQYYNGEERAKGNILERFSAQQFPDLHSELNLSSLELGDSALYFCASSVTGGLGQPQHFGDGTRLSIL.

This chain joins TRBV20-1 and TRBJ2-7; no reliable D call. Germline assignment: CDR1 DFQATT and CDR2 SNEGSKA (reference sequence). This CDR3 is built from 15 residues. The V end lost 3 bases, the J end lost 5 bases, and 20 bases lay between the germline ends. The CDR3, as DNA: TGCAGTGCTAGTCTTATCCGGACCAGTATGAACGAGCAGTACTTC. Its protein is CSASLIRTSMNEQYF.

This clonotype was seen once. V and J are TRBV5-4 and TRBJ2-3; D possibly corresponds to TRBD1 (6 bases). Trimming took 6 bases from V and 5 from J, leaving 19 bases between them. Looked up from germline, CDR1 is SGHNT and CDR2 is YYREEE (reference sequence). This CDR3 contains 15 residues. The CDR3 loop is CASTPGQGLGDTQYF. The CDR3 DNA reads as TGTGCCAGCACCCCCGGGCAGGGGCTGGGAGATACGCAGTATTTT.

This clonotype was detected once. The rearrangement joins TRBV30 to TRBJ1-6; the D is unclear. V gave up 2 bases and J gave up 8 bases, with 13 bases separating them. Germline V gene lookup returns CDR1 GTSNPN and CDR2 SVGIG (reference sequence). There are 14 residues in the CDR3. CDR3 bases: TGTGCCTGGAGTCCCCTTCCTTGGGATTCACCCCTCCACTTT. This gives the protein CAWSPLPWDSPLHF.

CDR3 in DNA: TGCAGCGTTCAAGTCGGGAATTCACCCCTCCACTTT. Translating it yields CSVQVGNSPLHF. V is TRBV29-1 and J is TRBJ1-6, with D unclear. The CDR3 sequence is 12 residues long. Germline CDR1 reads SQVTM; CDR2 reads ANQGSEA. The V and J ends lost 5 bases and 7 bases respectively, with 9 bases between them.

CDR3 DNA: TGTGCCAGCAGTTTCCTTACGGGGGGGCAAAATGAGCAGTTCTTC. Amino acid sequence: CASSFLTGGQNEQFF. V gene TRBV27 combines with J gene TRBJ2-1, with 8 nucleotides matching TRBD2. The V and J ends lost 3 bases and 7 bases, in that order; junction bases with no gene match: 8. The CDR3 length is 15 residues. Germline V gene lookup returns CDR1 MNHEY and CDR2 SMNVEV (reference sequence).

DNA of the CDR3: TGTGCCAGCAGTAAGGACAGGCCACTATTAGCCTATGGCTACACCTTC. Its protein product is CASSKDRPLLAYGYTF. The chain uses TRBV27 and TRBJ1-2, with TRBD1 matching 7 bases. Trimming took 5 bases from V and 4 from J; bases not matched to a gene: 13. The CDR3 has 16 amino acids. In germline, CDR1 is MNHEY, CDR2 SMNVEV (reference sequence).

The chain uses TRBV3-1 and TRBJ1-1; TRBD1 is a possible D gene (5 bases). This CDR3 spans 14 amino acids. Germline CDR1 reads LGHDT; CDR2 reads YNNKEL (reference sequence). Trimming cost V 5 bases and J 3 bases, with 13 bases left between them. The DNA of the CDR3 is TGTGCCAGCAGCTTCGGGGGGGGGTACACTGAAGCTTTCTTT. Amino acid sequence: CASSFGGGYTEAFF.

V is TRBV10-2 and J is TRBJ1-1; a weak D match, TRBD1 (5 bases). From germline, CDR1 is WSHSY and CDR2 SAAADI. V dropped 6 bases and J dropped 0 bases, with 17 bases sitting between them. This CDR3 is built from 16 residues. In DNA, the CDR3 is TGCGCCAGCAGCGCCCCCGGGGAGGGACTGAACACTGAAGCTTTCTTT. Translation: CASSAPGEGLNTEAFF.

V usage is TRBV12-3 or TRBV12-4 and J usage is TRBJ2-1, with TRBD2 matching over 11 bases. V shed 6 bases, J shed 9 bases, and the junction held 7 bases outside the gene matches. The CDR3 is 14 amino acids. The CDR3 DNA follows: TGTGCCAGCAGGCGTAGCGGGGGGGCGGGTGAGCAGTTCTTC. It translates to CASRRSGGAGEQFF.

The chain carries TRBV3-1 and TRBJ2-1, with D perhaps given as TRBD1 or TRBD2 (6 bases each). The length of the CDR3 is 14 residues. V lost 5 bases, J lost 5 bases, and 13 bases lay in between. Germline CDR1 and CDR2: LGHDT and YNNKEL (reference sequence). The chain's CDR3 is CASSSGGPDNEQFF. CDR3 DNA sequence: TGTGCCAGCAGCTCTGGGGGGCCCGACAATGAGCAGTTCTTC.

This chain links TRBV5-1 with TRBJ1-2; 9 bases are a match to TRBD1. This CDR3 comprises 14 residues. The V gene end was trimmed by 6 bases and the J gene end by 4 bases; junction bases not matched to a gene: 7. CDR1 SGHRS and CDR2 YFSETQ come from the germline V gene. CDR3 coding DNA: TGCGCCAGCACCGTACGGGACAGGGCCTATGGCTACACCTTC. The encoded protein is CASTVRDRAYGYTF.

The gene calls are TRBV7-2 and TRBJ1-1; D is ambiguous. The germline V gene encodes CDR1 SGHTA and CDR2 FQGNSA. V gave up 3 bases and J gave up 10 bases, with 9 bases separating them. This CDR3 is built from 11 residues. This CDR3 reads CASSFARGAFF. The CDR3 DNA follows: TGTGCCAGCAGCTTCGCTCGAGGAGCTTTCTTT. The whole variable domain, filled in from reference TRBV7-2 and TRBJ1-1, reads GAGVSQSPSNKVTEKGKDVELRCDPISGHTALYWYRQSLGQGLEFLIYFQGNSAPDKSGLPSDRFSAERTGGSVSTLTIQRTQQEDSAVYLCASSFARGAFFGQGTRLTVV.

The chain has TRBV5-6 and TRBJ1-1; D possibly corresponds to TRBD1 (5 bases). Trimming pared 3 bases from V and 5 bases from J, leaving 14 bases between. This CDR3 contains 14 residues. From germline, CDR1 is SGHDT and CDR2 YYEEEE. Written as DNA, the CDR3 is TGTGCCAGCAGCTGGGGCCCTTCAGGGACTGAAGCTTTCTTT. Translated: CASSWGPSGTEAFF.

The V gene is TRBV3-1, the J gene TRBJ2-1; 8 bases match TRBD2. Germline V gene sequence: CDR1 LGHDT, CDR2 YNNKEL (reference sequence). V shed 0 bases, J shed 5 bases, and the junction held 15 bases outside the gene matches. CDR3 length equals 19 residues. The CDR3 is CASSQDLGLAGPKNNEQFF. DNA for the CDR3: TGTGCCAGCAGCCAAGATCTAGGGCTAGCGGGCCCCAAAAACAATGAGCAGTTCTTC.

The V call is TRBV19, the J call TRBJ1-1; TRBD1 agrees at 9 bases. V gave up 5 bases and J gave up 3 bases; unmatched junction bases: 4. Germline V lookup: CDR1 LNHDA, CDR2 SQIVND (reference sequence). This CDR3 is built from 14 residues. CDR3 DNA: TGTGCCAGTAGTCCTCGGGACAGGGACACTGAAGCTTTCTTT. This codes for CASSPRDRDTEAFF.

V is TRBV20-1 and J is TRBJ2-5, with D uncertain. This CDR3 spans 16 amino acids. Trimming removed 5 bases at V and 6 bases at J, with 25 bases between. Germline-derived CDR1 and CDR2 are DFQATT and SNEGSKA (reference sequence). The CDR3, as DNA: TGCAGTGCTTCACCCCCCTCTGGGCTCCTTCAAAAGACCCAGTACTTC. It translates to CSASPPSGLLQKTQYF.